This record looks at one T cell receptor (beta chain) sequence and its context. The CDR3 has 17 amino acids. Germline values: CDR1 SGHAT, CDR2 FQNNGV. V gave up 5 bases and J gave up 1 base; unmatched junction bases: 11. Libraries were prepared by immunoSEQ multiplex PCR; TCRdb keeps only in-frame clonotypes and omits some of them. Here the sample spans 550,000 to 800,000 clones, approximately 83% being singletons. This sample was included in a study of shared T cell receptors in the human thymus. The same sample was also used in a study of human thymus T cells. That source notes: Thymus pieces cut out during corrective heart surgery were the tissue that was used.

V gene TRBV11-2 combines with J gene TRBJ1-1; 9 bases line up with TRBD1. The TCR sequence derives from a girl under three years old with a congenital heart defect. Sequencing used thymocytes. CDR3 bases: TGTGCCAGCAGCACCCGACAGGGGGACGGAGGGAACACTGAAGCTTTCTTT. Amino acid sequence: CASSTRQGDGGNTEAFF.